This entry features one TCR beta chain sequence. Antigen: not known. V lost 8 bases and J lost 2; bases outside the gene matches: 5. The germline V gene has CDR1 SNHLY and CDR2 FYNNEI. This CDR3 has 15 residues. The PCR contained 60 Vbeta and 13 Jbeta primers. Repertoires were generated with immunoSEQ multiplex PCR, while TCRdb's copy carries only in-frame clones and drops some. The data contain roughly 150,000 clones, around 82% of them singletons. The sample comes from a study of cytomegalovirus exposure and HLA in healthy donors. General study results and limits: Across all donors, roughly uniform sequencing depth was an assumption of the presence/absence analyses.

The TCR sequence derives from a man aged 25 to 45 in good health and CMV-seronegative. Sequencing was carried out using PBMCs. The chain combines TRBV2 with TRBJ2-5; 13 nucleotides match TRBD2. CDR3 bases: TGTGCCAGCGGCGGACTAGCGGGAGATCAAGAGACCCAGTACTTC. Encoded protein: CASGGLAGDQETQYF.